This T cell receptor beta chain emerged from a study of cytomegalovirus exposure and HLA in healthy donors (dated by TCRdb to 2016 to 2017). Regarding the research as a whole: According to an earlier analysis of 587 of the donors, about 170 million T cells yielded roughly 110 million unique TCR beta sequences and 276 Gb of sequence data. Typing coverage differed by locus: A, B, C, DRB1 and DQB1 were typed in about 620-640 donors, DQA1 in about 510, DPA1 in approximately 610, and DPB1 in just under 490. Besides the first cohort of around 670 subjects, a separate validation cohort made up of 120 different subjects was used. An early release that covered fewer than 750 HLA-typed donors contained approximately 300 gigabases of sequencing data and tens of millions of unique TCR sequences. A later genetic analysis used genome-wide SNP genotypes for 398 of the 666 donors, treating that subset as a discovery cohort. On average, about 240,000 unique TCR beta nucleotide sequences were sequenced per donor among some 420 genotyped donors of the cohort, with roughly a sixth of those sequences being non-productive. Every discovery cohort repertoire had been produced on one sequencing platform. To decide whether each TCR beta V gene segment behaved as functional or pseudogenic, an earlier analysis of some 600 of the donors relied on high-throughput TCR beta sequencing. Four to six DR-DQ haplotypes were handled as single units for association and clustering, since linkage in the cohort was strong. Donor age, sex, ethnicity and CMV serostatus were compiled alongside the repertoire data. Both class I and class II loci were covered by HLA typing, at four-digit resolution. To predict cytomegalovirus infection status, the study combined high-throughput TCR immunosequencing, statistical association of individual TCRs with disease status, and machine learning. Rather than using new phenotypic data, the later analysis identified candidate immune exposures from TCR beta sequences and from how often those sequences occurred across donors. The study profiled the T cell repertoires of about 640 subjects by immunosequencing and related them to cytomegalovirus serostatus. Among the roughly 400 genotyped donors, around 81% belonged to the genetic ancestry cluster associated with self-reported Caucasian donors. The aim of the study was to test whether cataloging public T cell receptors could identify signatures of past pathogen exposure. A later analysis re-examined previously published TCR beta repertoires from 500 to 700 donors and added high-resolution HLA genotyping to investigate patterns of TCR occurrence.

In total, approximately 700 healthy bone marrow donors made up the cohort. Cohort members were all nominally healthy when sampled, although unrecorded immune exposures were likely present. The donor was CMV seropositive and belonged to the group of 250 to 300 seropositive cohort members. Each donor provided a peripheral blood sample, and peripheral blood mononuclear cells were used for TCR beta sequencing. The Qiagen DNeasy Blood Extraction Kit was used to extract genomic DNA from the blood cell samples. Receptor libraries were prepared by the immunoSEQ multiplex PCR assay. A mixture of 60 forward primers for TCR Vbeta segments and 13 reverse primers for TCR Jbeta segments was used in the multiplex PCR. Amplification of the CDR3 region of rearranged TCR beta genes was performed with a multiplex PCR assay on genomic DNA. Amplified TCR beta libraries were sequenced as 87-base-pair reads on the Illumina HiSeq System. Concerning the study's data processing: A later analysis counted tens of millions of unique TCR beta chains across the 666 repertoires, and some 11 million of these chains were shared by at least two donors. Raw reads were error-corrected and collapsed into unique sequences by a nearest-neighbor algorithm in which closely related sequences were merged to remove PCR and sequencing errors. To assign V, D and J gene segments, CDR3 sequences were aligned to IMGT reference sequences. For a sequence to be retained, at least a six-nucleotide match to both a V gene segment and a J gene segment was required. Rearrangements were called productive when the CDR3 lacked stop codons and stayed in frame with V and J; all others were non-productive. CDR3 was defined by IMGT convention, running from the second conserved V-encoded cysteine to the conserved J-encoded phenylalanine. The earlier analysis of 550 to 650 of the donors excluded any sequence lacking an unambiguous match to a single V gene segment. An earlier analysis of roughly 590 of the donors called V segments functional above 56.7% productive rearrangements and segregating when the between-donor standard deviation exceeded 5%. A statistical classification framework was built to diagnose cytomegalovirus status from the catalog of TCR beta chain sequences. A later analysis assigned V and J genes by comparing TCR nucleotide sequences with IMGT/GENE-DB human TR gene sequences. A later analysis assigned CDR3 sequences and most-parsimonious VDJ recombination scenarios with the TCRdist pipeline. In a later analysis, each TCR beta chain was defined by its CDR3 amino acid sequence together with its V-gene family, and reads without a unique V-gene family were excluded. As a way to deal with suspected cross-contamination and a sequencing artifact, a later analysis dropped 450 to 600 nucleotide sequences that were highly shared and had low generation probability. In a later analysis, a clonal expansion index for each public chain was calculated from normalized within-repertoire ranks of inferred template counts. In a later analysis, generation probabilities were computed using a VDJ recombination model fitted to out-of-frame rearrangements, and the results were checked against IGoR. In a later analysis, hypergeometric tests were used to score TCR-TCR, TCR-HLA and TCR-CMV co-occurrence, with a repertoire-size bias correction applied to TCR pairs. False discovery rates were estimated in a later analysis by permuting HLA or CMV assignments 20 times. In a later analysis, co-occurring TCRs were grouped using DBSCAN, with TCRdist sequence similarity added in when clustering inside HLA-allele-positive subsets. Repertoires with fewer than 30,000 or more than 120,000 public chains, plus five repertoires with anomalous nucleotide sharing, were excluded from co-occurrence clustering. TCRdb's version of the immuneACCESS table is confined to in-frame rearrangements and falls short of the full clone set. An unresolved V gene accounts for under half of the shortfall where checked; the remainder is of unknown origin. For V, J and clone size, that table is used; D and trimming come from the DNA. In this sample the table shows 80,000 to 100,000 clones, around four fifths of which occur a single time. In total, the top ten clones hold 3% to 4% of the sample.

Trimming at the junction amounts to 0 bases on V and 1 base on J, and the germline ends lie 8 bases apart. The CDR1 and CDR2 encoded by the germline V gene (reference sequence) are SGHNT and YYREEE. The CDR3 starts with the cysteine, ends with the phenylalanine, and has 15 residues. The retained sequence is limited to the CDR3, 45 bases, with the frame set at the first base. As concerns this clone: Which antigen it targets is not known. Base qualities are not provided; no much larger clone lies one nucleotide away.

On the study overall, not on this receptor specifically: The only immune exposure information available for the cohort was CMV serostatus. Because counts were too low, about 15 rarely observed V segments, including chromosome 9 orphons, were left out of the earlier analysis of 500 to 650 of the donors. Because the 87-base-pair reads could not distinguish some IMGT-functional V segments, including TRBV6-2 and TRBV6-3, those segments were excluded. According to a later analysis, TCR association rates differed among HLA loci, with DRB1 alleles showing the most associated TCRs and HLA-C alleles showing the fewest. Cytomegalovirus status was reported to be diagnosed by the classifier with high specificity and sensitivity in both the original and validation cohorts. According to a later genetic analysis, donors in an Asian-associated ancestry cluster had fewer N-insertions in productive TCRs than the roughly 670-donor mean. An earlier analysis of roughly 570 of the donors showed that most TCR beta V segments appeared in productive rearrangements either about 90% or about 30% of the time, which broadly matched IMGT annotations. The authors suggested that the approach could potentially be generalized to other disease states and immunological phenotypes. V-gene and J-gene trimming of TCR beta chains was associated with a missense DCLRE1C variant in a later genetic analysis, and the association was replicated in an independent cohort. A later analysis found that most CMV-associated TCR beta chains appeared HLA-restricted, with HLA associations seemingly driven largely by CMV exposure. Compared with equally common non-associated chains, HLA-associated TCR beta chains in a later analysis were more clonally expanded and had lower generation probabilities. A further reported finding was that TCR beta sequences accurately predicted the HLA-A and HLA-B alleles for most subjects in the first cohort. Strong co-occurrence of HLA alleles, especially DR and DQ, made assigning TCR associations to individual alleles difficult. Only TCR beta chains were sequenced in this cohort, and the absence of alpha or paired-chain data limited detectable features. Because some donors lacked HLA typing at each locus, the association tests relied only on the typed subset. Sequencing depth was assumed to be roughly uniform across donors in the presence/absence analyses, though that assumption may not hold. Linkage disequilibrium might explain the correlated functional status among segregating V segments, but an unknown experimental factor could not be excluded. A few of the identified cytomegalovirus-associated TCR beta chains were confirmed in vitro to be specific for cytomegalovirus antigens. A later analysis associated about 17,000 TCR beta sequences with specific HLA alleles at a false discovery rate of 0.05. While some public TCRs were present in many individuals, most TCR sequences turned up only very rarely across donors. A cluster of highly shared sequence variants was judged likely to represent a technical artifact of the sequencing pipeline. According to a later analysis, parvovirus B19, influenza, CMV and Epstein-Barr virus appeared linked to several top co-occurrence clusters. In the study, some 180 TCR beta chains were listed as associated with cytomegalovirus.

The sequence was collected from a female donor in good health and CMV-seropositive. The sequencing sample was made of PBMCs. Recombination connected TRBV5-4 to TRBJ1-3; possibly the D gene is TRBD1, per 5 matching bases. The CDR3 in this case is CASSLGPGSGNTIYF. Read as DNA, the sequence is TGTGCCAGCAGCTTGGGACCAGGGTCTGGAAACACCATATATTTT.